This TCR beta chain came from a study of early stage breast cancer tumors. The germline gives CDR1 SGHAT, CDR2 FQNNGV. The CDR3 totals 15 residues. V was trimmed by 3 bases and J by 7 bases, leaving 16 bases between them. Generated by immunoSEQ multiplex PCR, the TCRdb table keeps only in-frame clones and is missing some. The data show over 20,000 clones, approximately 67% seen once. Study-wide findings and caveats: Tumors had 2 to 3-fold higher T cell density and higher clonality than adjacent normal breast tissue.

As for this clone: The target antigen is unknown.

The chain links TRBV11-2 to TRBJ2-1; D is perhaps TRBD1 (6 bases). The specimen was breast tumor tissue. The source of this sequence is a person in their sixties with breast cancer. CDR3 residues: CASSFDGTRNNEQFF. CDR3 nucleotide sequence: TGTGCCAGCAGCTTTGACGGGACACGGAATAATGAGCAGTTCTTC.